Presented here are 23 T cell receptor beta chains from one specimen sequenced in a study of blood T cell repertoires in COVID-19. Assay used: immunoSEQ multiplex PCR; TCRdb lists only in-frame clones, some missing. This sample has under 35,000 clones, with about 87% found just once. Material: peripheral blood. These receptors originate from a man aged 55 to 69 with active COVID-19.

This chain uses TRBV6-1 with TRBJ2-7; unclear D gene. V lost 0 bases and J 3 bases, leaving 3 bases between the germline ends. The CDR3 totals 12 residues. CDR1 and CDR2 (germline): MNHNS, SASEGT. The CDR3 reads CASSEARYEQYF. The CDR3, as DNA: TGTGCCAGCAGTGAAGCTCGCTACGAGCAGTACTTC.

The chain recombines TRBV18 with TRBJ2-6; tentative D call: TRBD1 (6 bases). CDR3 length: 17 amino acids. CDR1 is KGHSH, CDR2 LQKENI, per germline. Trimming left V 6 bases short and J 0 bases short, with 15 bases between. CDR3 in DNA: TGTGCCAGCTCCTGGGACACACCAACCTCTGGGGCCAACGTCCTGACTTTC. This translates into CASSWDTPTSGANVLTF.

J is TRBJ2-5 and V is TRBV3-1 (or the pseudogene TRBV3-2); 10 bases fit TRBD2. The CDR3 runs 17 residues. The V gene's germline CDR1 is LGHDT and CDR2 YNNKEL (reference sequence). V trimming: 2 bases; J trimming: 5 bases; junction bases outside the gene matches: 11. CDR3 DNA sequence: TGTGCCAGCAGCCAACGTACAGCGGGAGGGCCCTCGGAGACCCAGTACTTC. Its translation is CASSQRTAGGPSETQYF.

The chain employs TRBV21-1 and TRBJ2-3; the table gives TRBD2 as D, unverified against the DNA. TRBV21-1 is listed as a pseudogene. This CDR3 has 19 residues. The CDR3 loop reads CASSRLDSTSESQADTQYF. CDR3 bases: TGTGCCAGCAGCAGACTAGACTCCACCTCTGAAAGTCAGGCAGATACGCAGTATTTT.

This chain joins TRBV28 and TRBJ2-5; possible D gene TRBD1, 5 bases. The V gene's germline CDR1 is MDHEN and CDR2 SYDVKM. This CDR3 region has 12 residues. The germline V and J ends were trimmed by 6 bases and 5 bases, with 10 bases remaining between them. CDR3 nucleotides: TGTGCCAGCAGCCCCCCAGGGGAGACCCAGTACTTC. Translated, it gives CASSPPGETQYF.

The chain joins TRBV18 to TRBJ2-2, with D hard to call. V gave up 1 base and J gave up 4 bases, with 10 bases separating them. The CDR3 has 15 amino acids. Germline loops: CDR1 KGHSH, CDR2 LQKENI. CDR3 loop: CASSPQPTGTGELFF. The CDR3 nucleotides read TGTGCCAGCTCACCACAGCCTACGGGCACCGGGGAGCTGTTTTTT.

The J gene is TRBJ1-1, the V gene TRBV27; weak D call: TRBD1 (6 bases). Trimming stripped 6 bases from V and 5 bases from J, with 13 bases between. The CDR3 runs to 13 residues. Germline-derived CDR1 and CDR2 are MNHEY and SMNVEV (reference sequence). CDR3 protein: CASRLTRGTEAFF. CDR3 in DNA: TGTGCCAGCAGGCTAACTAGGGGGACTGAAGCTTTCTTT.

J is TRBJ2-3 and V is TRBV28; D is uncertain. Germline CDR1 reads MDHEN; CDR2 reads SYDVKM. The V gene lost 4 bases and the J gene lost 5 bases, with 7 bases spanning the gap. This CDR3 is 12 amino acids long. DNA for the CDR3: TGTGCCAGCAGTTCTTTACTAGATACGCAGTATTTT. Encoded protein: CASSSLLDTQYF.

The CDR3 region is CSVRVTEAFF. CDR3 DNA sequence: TGCAGCGTTCGGGTAACCGAGGCTTTCTTT. The gene calls are TRBV29-1 and TRBJ1-1; D unresolved. From germline, CDR1 is SQVTM and CDR2 ANQGSEA. Trimming pared 5 bases from V and 11 bases from J, leaving 12 bases between. The CDR3 runs to 10 residues.

J is TRBJ2-5 and V is TRBV18, with 11 nucleotides matching TRBD2. V lost 0 bases to trimming and J lost 7 bases; unmatched junction nucleotides: 10. The V gene's germline CDR1 is KGHSH and CDR2 LQKENI. CDR3 length: 17 amino acids. The CDR3 protein is CASSPPKLAGVDGTQYF. CDR3 in DNA: TGTGCCAGCTCACCACCGAAACTAGCGGGAGTGGACGGGACCCAGTACTTC.

The chain links TRBV18 to TRBJ2-1, with TRBD1 as a possible D gene (6 bases). Germline V gene sequence: CDR1 KGHSH, CDR2 LQKENI. The CDR3 has 17 residues. The ends were cut back, 4 bases at V and 2 bases at J, with 18 bases in the middle. CDR3 bases: TGTGCCAGCTCACTCTACGAGGGGGTTTTCGCCTACAATGAGCAGTTCTTC. Protein: CASSLYEGVFAYNEQFF.

The rearrangement links TRBV5-1 to TRBJ1-6; perhaps TRBD1 as D (5 bases). V gave up 2 bases and J gave up 5 bases, with 11 bases separating them. CDR3 length: 15 residues. Germline V lookup: CDR1 SGHRS, CDR2 YFSETQ. DNA of the CDR3: TGCGCCAGCAGCTTCGAAGGGGCTCATAATTCACCCCTCCACTTT. As protein: CASSFEGAHNSPLHF.

This chain joins TRBV19 and TRBJ2-4, with a tentative D call TRBD1 (5 bases). Deletions cut 6 bases from V and 0 bases from J, with 12 bases between. Germline CDR1 LNHDA, CDR2 SQIVND (reference sequence). This CDR3 contains 15 residues. The CDR3 bases are TGTGCCAGTAGGCAGGGAAGAGGAGCCAAAAACATTCAGTACTTC. Protein product: CASRQGRGAKNIQYF.

This clone was recorded once. The rearrangement links TRBV7-6 to TRBJ2-6; 7 bases map to TRBD1. V was clipped by 1 base and J by 4 bases; unmatched bases: 4. The length of the CDR3 is 16 residues. The germline V gene has CDR1 SGHVS and CDR2 FNYEAQ. The CDR3 region has the DNA TGTGCCAGCAGCTTAGGCGGACAGGTCGGGGCCAACGTCCTGACTTTC. Protein: CASSLGGQVGANVLTF.

The rearrangement links TRBV18 to TRBJ2-5; the D gene is possibly TRBD1 (5 bases). The CDR3 length is 14 residues. Germline V gene lookup returns CDR1 KGHSH and CDR2 LQKENI. Trimming removed 1 base at V and 2 bases at J, with 8 bases between. CDR3 sequence (DNA): TGTGCCAGCTCACCACGACAGACTCAAGAGACCCAGTACTTC. It encodes CASSPRQTQETQYF.

This clone was recorded once. This chain uses TRBV7-9 with TRBJ2-7; D might be TRBD1 (6 bases). CDR1 is SEHNR and CDR2 is FQNEAQ in the germline V gene (reference sequence). This CDR3 spans 15 amino acids. V was pared by 5 bases and J by 6 bases, with 20 bases between. In DNA, the CDR3 is TGTGCCAGCAGCCCCCCCGCAGGGGCGTTGCGCGAGCAGTACTTC. This gives the protein CASSPPAGALREQYF.

The genes are TRBV5-6 and TRBJ1-4; TRBD1 matches 9 bases. Looked up from germline, CDR1 is SGHDT and CDR2 is YYEEEE. The CDR3 is made up of 15 amino acids. Unmatched junction bases numbered 11, after V lost 6 bases and J lost 8 bases. CDR3 loop: CASTTTGGAVEKLFF. For the CDR3, the DNA is TGTGCCAGCACCACAACAGGGGGCGCAGTGGAAAAACTGTTTTTT.

This clone was counted once. The chain has TRBV6-5 and TRBJ2-5, with D possibly being TRBD1 (5 bases). Trimming took 0 bases from V and 1 from J, leaving 12 bases between them. The V gene's germline CDR1 is MNHEY and CDR2 SVGAGI. There are 16 residues in the CDR3. CDR3 sequence (DNA): TGTGCCAGCAGTTACTCGTCGGCAGGGTTCCAAGAGACCCAGTACTTC. This gives the protein CASSYSSAGFQETQYF.

The rearrangement joins TRBV9 to TRBJ2-5; a possible D gene is TRBD2 (6 bases). The V gene lost 0 bases and the J gene lost 2 bases, with 11 bases spanning the gap. Germline loops: CDR1 SGDLS, CDR2 YYNGEE. The CDR3 extends over 15 amino acids. CDR3 bases: TGTGCCAGCAGCGTAGGTGTTAGCGGACAAGAGACCCAGTACTTC. Translation: CASSVGVSGQETQYF.

In this sample, this clone turned up a few times. The chain employs TRBV3-1 (or the pseudogene TRBV3-2) and TRBJ1-2; D gene ambiguous. The CDR3 runs to 15 residues. Trimming took 1 base from V and 9 from J, leaving 18 bases between them. Germline assignment: CDR1 LGHDT and CDR2 YNNKEL (reference sequence). The CDR3 bases are TGTGCCAGCAGCCAAGGGGCGTCAGGTTCATGGAGCTACACCTTC. It is translated as CASSQGASGSWSYTF.

V is TRBV20-1 and J is TRBJ2-2, with 8 bases matching TRBD2. Germline CDR1 is DFQATT and CDR2 is SNEGSKA (reference sequence). This CDR3 has 15 amino acids. The V segment lost 3 bases and the J segment 4 bases; nucleotides outside the gene matches: 7. CDR3 coding DNA: TGCAGTGCTAGTCTCGGGAGGGCCCGCACCGGGGAGCTGTTTTTT. Translating gives CSASLGRARTGELFF.

This chain connects TRBV19 to TRBJ2-1; D not resolved. CDR3 length: 13 amino acids. The germline V gene has CDR1 LNHDA and CDR2 SQIVND (reference sequence). V was cut by 5 bases and J by 9 bases, with 14 bases left in between. This CDR3 is CASSLSVFGEQFF. Here the CDR3 DNA reads TGTGCCAGTAGTTTGTCGGTCTTCGGTGAGCAGTTCTTC.

This clone was recorded once. J is TRBJ2-3 and V is TRBV7-2; TRBD2 aligns across 10 bases. Trimming removed 1 base from V and 7 bases from J; junction bases left unmatched: 8. CDR3 length equals 16 residues. The germline gives CDR1 SGHTA, CDR2 FQGNSA. CDR3 DNA sequence: TGTGCCAGCAGCTTAGGGTCAGCGGGAGGGCCGTATACGCAGTATTTT. Encoded protein: CASSLGSAGGPYTQYF.